This T cell receptor (beta chain) was sequenced during a study of T cell clones after liver transplantation. For the study at large: A pre-transplant mixed lymphocyte reaction with TCRbeta sequencing defined graft-donor-reactive clones followed in post-transplant blood.

The germline V gene encodes CDR1 SNHLY and CDR2 FYNNEI. The CDR3 extends over 15 amino acids. With 5 bases removed from V and 2 bases from J, the gap between germline ends came to 13 bases. Repertoires were generated with immunoSEQ multiplex PCR, while TCRdb's copy carries only in-frame clones and drops some. In the table there are roughly 97,000 clones, 82% of which are singletons. The sequenced sample was CD4+ T cells from blood, obtained before liver transplant. This TCR came from a human donor who received a liver transplant. V is TRBV2 and J is TRBJ1-5; a weak D match, TRBD1 (6 bases). CDR3 loop: CASSFRTVGNQPQHF. The CDR3 DNA follows: TGTGCCAGCAGTTTCCGGACAGTTGGCAATCAGCCCCAGCATTTT.